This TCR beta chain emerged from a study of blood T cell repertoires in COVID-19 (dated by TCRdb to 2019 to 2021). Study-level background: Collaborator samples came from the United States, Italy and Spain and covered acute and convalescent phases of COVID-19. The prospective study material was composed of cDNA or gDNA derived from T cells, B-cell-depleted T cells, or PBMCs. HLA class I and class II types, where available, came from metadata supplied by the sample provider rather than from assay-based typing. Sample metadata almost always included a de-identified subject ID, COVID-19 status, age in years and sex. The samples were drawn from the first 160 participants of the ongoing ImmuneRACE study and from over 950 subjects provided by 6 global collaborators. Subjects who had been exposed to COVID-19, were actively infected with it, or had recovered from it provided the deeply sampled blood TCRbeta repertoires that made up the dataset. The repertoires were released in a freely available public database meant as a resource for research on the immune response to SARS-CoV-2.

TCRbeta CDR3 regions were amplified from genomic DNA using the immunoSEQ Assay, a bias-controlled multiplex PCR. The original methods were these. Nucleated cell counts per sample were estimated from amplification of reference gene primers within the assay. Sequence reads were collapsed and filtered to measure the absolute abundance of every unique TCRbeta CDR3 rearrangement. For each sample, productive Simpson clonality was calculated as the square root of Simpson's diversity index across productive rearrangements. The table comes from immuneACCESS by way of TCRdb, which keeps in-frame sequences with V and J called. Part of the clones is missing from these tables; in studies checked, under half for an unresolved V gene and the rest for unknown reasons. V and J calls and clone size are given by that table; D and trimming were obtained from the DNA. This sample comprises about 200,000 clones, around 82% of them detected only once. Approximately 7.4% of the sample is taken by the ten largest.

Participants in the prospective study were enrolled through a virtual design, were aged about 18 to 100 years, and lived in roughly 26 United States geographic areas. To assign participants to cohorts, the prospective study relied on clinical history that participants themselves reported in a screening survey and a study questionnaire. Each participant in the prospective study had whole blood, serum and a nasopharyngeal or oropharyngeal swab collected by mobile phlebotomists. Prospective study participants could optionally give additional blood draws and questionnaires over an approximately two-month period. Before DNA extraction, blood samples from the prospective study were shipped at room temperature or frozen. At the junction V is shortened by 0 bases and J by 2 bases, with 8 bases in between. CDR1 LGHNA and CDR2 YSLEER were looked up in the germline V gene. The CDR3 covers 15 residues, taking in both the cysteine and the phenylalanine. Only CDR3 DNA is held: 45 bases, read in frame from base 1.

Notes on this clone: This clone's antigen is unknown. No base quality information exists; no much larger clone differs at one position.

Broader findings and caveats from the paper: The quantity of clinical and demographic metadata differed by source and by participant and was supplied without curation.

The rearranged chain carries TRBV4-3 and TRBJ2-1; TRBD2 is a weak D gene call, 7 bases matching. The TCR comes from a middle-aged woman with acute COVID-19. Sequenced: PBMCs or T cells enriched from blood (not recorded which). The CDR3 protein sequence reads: CASSQEGGPYNEQFF. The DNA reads TGCGCCAGCAGCCAAGAGGGGGGGCCCTACAATGAGCAGTTCTTC.